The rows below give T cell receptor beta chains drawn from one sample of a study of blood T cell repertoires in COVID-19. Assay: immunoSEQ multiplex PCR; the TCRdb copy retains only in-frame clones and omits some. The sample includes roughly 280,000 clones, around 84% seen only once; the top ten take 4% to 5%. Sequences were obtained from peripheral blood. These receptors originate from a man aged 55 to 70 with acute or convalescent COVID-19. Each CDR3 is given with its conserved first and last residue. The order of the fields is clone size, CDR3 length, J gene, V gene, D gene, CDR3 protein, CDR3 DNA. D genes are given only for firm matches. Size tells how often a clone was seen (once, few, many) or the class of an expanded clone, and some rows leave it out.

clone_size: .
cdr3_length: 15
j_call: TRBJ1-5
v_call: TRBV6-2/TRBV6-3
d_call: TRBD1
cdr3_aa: CASSPGQGENQPQHF
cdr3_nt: TGTGCCAGCAGCCCGGGACAGGGGGAGAATCAGCCCCAGCATTTT

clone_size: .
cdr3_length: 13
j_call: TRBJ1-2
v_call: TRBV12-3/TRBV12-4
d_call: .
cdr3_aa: CASSRPGVYGYTF
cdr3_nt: TGTGCCAGCAGCCGTCCAGGGGTCTATGGCTACACCTTC

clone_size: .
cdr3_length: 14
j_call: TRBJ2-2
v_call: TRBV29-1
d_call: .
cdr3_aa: CSVIAPGKGGELFF
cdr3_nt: TGCAGCGTAATTGCCCCGGGGAAGGGCGGGGAGCTGTTTTTT

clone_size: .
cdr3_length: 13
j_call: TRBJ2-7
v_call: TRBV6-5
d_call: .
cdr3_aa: CASSWGQTYEQYF
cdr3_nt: TGTGCCAGCAGTTGGGGACAAACCTACGAGCAGTACTTC

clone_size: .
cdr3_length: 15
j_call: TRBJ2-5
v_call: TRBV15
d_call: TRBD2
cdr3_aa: CATSRDPSGEETQYF
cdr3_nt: TGTGCCACCAGCAGAGACCCCAGCGGGGAAGAGACCCAGTACTTC

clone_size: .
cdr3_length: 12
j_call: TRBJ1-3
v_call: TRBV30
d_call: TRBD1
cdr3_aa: CALGQAGNTIYF
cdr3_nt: TGTGCCTTGGGACAGGCTGGAAACACCATATATTTT

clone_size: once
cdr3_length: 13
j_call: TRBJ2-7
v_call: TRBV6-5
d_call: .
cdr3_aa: CASKRAGNYEQYF
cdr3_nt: TGTGCCAGCAAAAGGGCAGGGAACTACGAGCAGTACTTC

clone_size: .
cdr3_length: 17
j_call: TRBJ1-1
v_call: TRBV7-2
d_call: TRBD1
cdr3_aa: CASSRPRQGAMNTEAFF
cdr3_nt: TGTGCCAGCAGCAGACCTAGACAGGGGGCTATGAACACTGAAGCTTTCTTT

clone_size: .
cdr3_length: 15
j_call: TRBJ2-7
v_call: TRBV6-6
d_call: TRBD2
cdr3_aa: CASSYSTSGSYEQYF
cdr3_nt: TGTGCCAGCAGTTATTCGACTAGCGGCTCCTACGAGCAGTACTTC

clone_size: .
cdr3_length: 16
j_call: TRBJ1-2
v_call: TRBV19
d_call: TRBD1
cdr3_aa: CASSSTRGIANYGYTF
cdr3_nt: TGTGCCAGTAGTTCGACCAGGGGGATAGCTAACTATGGCTACACCTTC

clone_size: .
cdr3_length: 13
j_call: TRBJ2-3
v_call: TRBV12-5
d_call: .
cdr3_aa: CASGETEADTQYF
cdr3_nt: TGTGCTAGTGGGGAGACAGAGGCAGATACGCAGTATTTT

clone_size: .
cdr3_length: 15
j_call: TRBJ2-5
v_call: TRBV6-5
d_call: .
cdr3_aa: CASSSLLERSETQYF
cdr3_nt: TGTGCCAGCAGTTCCCTACTAGAGCGTAGTGAGACCCAGTACTTC

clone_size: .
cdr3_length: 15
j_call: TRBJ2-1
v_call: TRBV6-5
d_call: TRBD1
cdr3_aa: CASSHFRDRENEQFF
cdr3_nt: TGTGCCAGCAGTCACTTCCGGGACAGGGAGAATGAGCAGTTCTTC

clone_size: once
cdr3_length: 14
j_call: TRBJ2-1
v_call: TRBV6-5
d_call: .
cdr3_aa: CASSPNFVQEGQFF
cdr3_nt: TGTGCCAGCAGCCCCAATTTTGTACAGGAAGGGCAGTTCTTC

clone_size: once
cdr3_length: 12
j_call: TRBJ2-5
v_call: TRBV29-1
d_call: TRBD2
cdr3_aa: CSVREGTSVGYF
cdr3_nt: TGCAGCGTGCGGGAGGGTACTAGTGTTGGGTACTTC

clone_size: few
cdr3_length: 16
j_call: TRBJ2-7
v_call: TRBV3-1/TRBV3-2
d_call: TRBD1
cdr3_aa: CASSLWEGQVAYEQYF
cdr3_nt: TGTGCCAGCAGCCTATGGGAAGGACAGGTGGCCTACGAGCAGTACTTC

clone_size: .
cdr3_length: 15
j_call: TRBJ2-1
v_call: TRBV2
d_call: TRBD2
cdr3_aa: CASRERGSSYNEQFF
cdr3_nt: TGTGCCAGCAGAGAGCGGGGGAGCTCCTACAATGAGCAGTTCTTC

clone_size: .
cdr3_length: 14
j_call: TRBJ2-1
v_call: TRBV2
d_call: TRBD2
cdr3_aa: CASSRDYSYNEQFF
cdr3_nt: TGTGCCAGCAGTCGGGACTACTCCTACAATGAGCAGTTCTTC

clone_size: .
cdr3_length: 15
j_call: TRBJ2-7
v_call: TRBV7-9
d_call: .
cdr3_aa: CASSLGTPSSYEQYF
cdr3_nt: TGTGCCAGCAGCTTAGGGACTCCGAGCTCCTACGAGCAGTACTTC

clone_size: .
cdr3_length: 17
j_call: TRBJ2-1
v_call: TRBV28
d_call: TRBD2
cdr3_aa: CASSLFGTSRSYNEQFF
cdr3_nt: TGTGCCAGCAGTTTATTTGGGACTAGTAGGTCCTACAATGAGCAGTTCTTC

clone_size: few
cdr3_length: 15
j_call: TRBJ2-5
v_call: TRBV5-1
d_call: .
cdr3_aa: CASSRSRQYQETQYF
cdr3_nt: TGCGCCAGCAGCAGGAGCCGCCAGTACCAAGAGACCCAGTACTTC

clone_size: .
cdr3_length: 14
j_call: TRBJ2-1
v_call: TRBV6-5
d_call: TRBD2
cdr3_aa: CASSPRASGNEQFF
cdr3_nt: TGTGCCAGCAGCCCCCGGGCTAGCGGGAATGAGCAGTTCTTC

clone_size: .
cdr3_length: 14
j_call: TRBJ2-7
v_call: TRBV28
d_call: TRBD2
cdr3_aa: CASSFSGSAYEQYF
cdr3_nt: TGTGCCAGCAGTTTCAGCGGGAGCGCCTACGAGCAGTACTTC

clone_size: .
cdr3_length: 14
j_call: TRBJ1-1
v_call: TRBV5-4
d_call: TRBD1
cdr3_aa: CASSLWTGNTEAFF
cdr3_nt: TGTGCCAGCAGCCTTTGGACAGGGAACACTGAAGCTTTCTTT

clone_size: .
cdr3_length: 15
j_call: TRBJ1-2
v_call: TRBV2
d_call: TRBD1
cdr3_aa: CASTLRAGQGFNYTF
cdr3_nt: TGTGCCAGCACACTACGGGCGGGACAGGGGTTTAACTACACCTTC

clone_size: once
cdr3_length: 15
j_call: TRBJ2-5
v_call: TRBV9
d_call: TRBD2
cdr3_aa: CASSVAGAGVETQYF
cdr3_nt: TGTGCCAGCAGCGTAGCCGGGGCGGGAGTGGAGACCCAGTACTTC

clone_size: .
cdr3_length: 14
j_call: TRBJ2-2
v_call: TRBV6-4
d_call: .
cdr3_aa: CASRGHHNTGELFF
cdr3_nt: TGTGCCAGCAGAGGACACCATAACACCGGGGAGCTGTTTTTT

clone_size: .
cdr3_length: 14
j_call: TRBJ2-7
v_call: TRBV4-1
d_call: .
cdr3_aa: CASSQGQGLYEQYF
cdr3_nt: TGCGCCAGCAGCCAAGGGCAGGGACTGTACGAGCAGTACTTC

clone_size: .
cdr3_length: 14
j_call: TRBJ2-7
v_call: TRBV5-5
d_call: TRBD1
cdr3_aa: CASSPDRVAYEQYF
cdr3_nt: TGTGCCAGCAGCCCTGACAGGGTAGCCTACGAGCAGTACTTC

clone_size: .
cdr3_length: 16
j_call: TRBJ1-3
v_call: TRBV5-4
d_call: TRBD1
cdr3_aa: CASSTGQINSGNTIYF
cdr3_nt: TGTGCCAGCAGCACGGGACAGATTAACTCTGGAAACACCATATATTTT

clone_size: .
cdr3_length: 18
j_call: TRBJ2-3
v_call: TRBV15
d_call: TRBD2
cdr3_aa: CATSRDGASGINTDTQYF
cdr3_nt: TGTGCCACCAGCAGAGATGGGGCTAGCGGAATTAACACAGATACGCAGTATTTT

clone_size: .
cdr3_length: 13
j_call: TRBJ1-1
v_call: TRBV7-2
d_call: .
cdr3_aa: CASSSGRDTEAFF
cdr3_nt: TGTGCCAGCAGCTCCGGTCGGGACACTGAAGCTTTCTTT

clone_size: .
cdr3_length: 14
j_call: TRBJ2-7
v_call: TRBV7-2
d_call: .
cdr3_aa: CASSARSGIYEQYF
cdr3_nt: TGTGCCAGCAGCGCCCGGTCGGGGATCTACGAGCAGTACTTC

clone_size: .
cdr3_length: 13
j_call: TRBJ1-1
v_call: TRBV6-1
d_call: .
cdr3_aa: CASSIPSGAEAFF
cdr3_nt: TGTGCCAGCTCAATCCCCTCCGGGGCTGAAGCTTTCTTT

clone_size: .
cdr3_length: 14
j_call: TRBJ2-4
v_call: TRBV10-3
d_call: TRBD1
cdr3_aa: CAIKPDRVQNIQYF
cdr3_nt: TGTGCCATCAAACCCGACAGGGTGCAAAACATTCAGTACTTC

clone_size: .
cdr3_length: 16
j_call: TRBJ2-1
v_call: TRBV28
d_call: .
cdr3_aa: CASTFPARPRVNEQFF
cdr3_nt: TGTGCCAGCACCTTCCCCGCCAGGCCACGAGTCAATGAGCAGTTCTTC

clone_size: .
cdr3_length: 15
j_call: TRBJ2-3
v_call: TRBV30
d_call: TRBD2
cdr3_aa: CAWSVLGGGVDTQYF
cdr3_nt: TGTGCCTGGAGTGTACTTGGCGGGGGGGTAGATACGCAGTATTTT

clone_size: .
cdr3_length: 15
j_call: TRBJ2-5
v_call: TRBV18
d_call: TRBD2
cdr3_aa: CASSPLVAGPETQYF
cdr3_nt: TGTGCCAGCTCACCGTTGGTAGCGGGACCGGAGACCCAGTACTTC

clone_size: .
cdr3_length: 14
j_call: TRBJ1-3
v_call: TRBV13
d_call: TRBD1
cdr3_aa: CASSFRQGVNTIYF
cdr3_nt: TGTGCCAGCAGCTTCCGACAGGGGGTGAACACCATATATTTT

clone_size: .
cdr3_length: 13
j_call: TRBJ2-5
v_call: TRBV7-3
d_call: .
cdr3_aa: CASSSWGWGTQYF
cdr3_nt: TGTGCCAGCAGCTCCTGGGGCTGGGGGACCCAGTACTTC

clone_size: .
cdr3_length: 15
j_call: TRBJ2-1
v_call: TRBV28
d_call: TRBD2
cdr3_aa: CASNPGLAGGNEQFF
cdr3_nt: TGTGCCAGCAACCCGGGACTAGCGGGAGGAAATGAGCAGTTCTTC

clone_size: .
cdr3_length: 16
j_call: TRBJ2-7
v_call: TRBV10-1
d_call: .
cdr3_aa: CASDAKRRVVSYEQYF
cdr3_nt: TGCGCCAGCGACGCAAAGAGGAGGGTGGTCTCCTACGAGCAGTACTTC

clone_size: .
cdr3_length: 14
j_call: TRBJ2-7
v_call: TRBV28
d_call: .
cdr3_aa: CASSPRLVSYEQYF
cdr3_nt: TGTGCCAGCAGTCCGAGACTCGTCTCCTACGAGCAGTACTTC

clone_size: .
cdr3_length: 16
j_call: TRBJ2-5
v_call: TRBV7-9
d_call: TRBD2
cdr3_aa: CASSPRRSGGSETQYF
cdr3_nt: TGTGCCAGCAGCCCCAGGCGTAGCGGGGGATCAGAGACCCAGTACTTC

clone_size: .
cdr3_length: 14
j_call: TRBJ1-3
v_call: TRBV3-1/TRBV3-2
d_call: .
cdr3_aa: CASSPGVGGNTIYF
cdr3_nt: TGTGCCAGCAGCCCGGGGGTTGGTGGAAACACCATATATTTT

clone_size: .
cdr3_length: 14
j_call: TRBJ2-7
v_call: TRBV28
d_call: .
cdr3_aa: CASSENRPPYEQYF
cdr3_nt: TGTGCCAGCAGTGAAAACAGGCCCCCCTACGAGCAGTACTTC

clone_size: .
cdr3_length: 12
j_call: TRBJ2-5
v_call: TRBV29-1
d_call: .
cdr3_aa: CSVGVRSETQYF
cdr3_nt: TGCAGCGTTGGAGTACGGTCAGAGACCCAGTACTTC

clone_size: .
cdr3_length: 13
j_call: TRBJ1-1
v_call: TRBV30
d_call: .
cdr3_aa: CAWSVGPNTEAFF
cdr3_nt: TGTGCCTGGAGTGTGGGCCCCAACACTGAAGCTTTCTTT

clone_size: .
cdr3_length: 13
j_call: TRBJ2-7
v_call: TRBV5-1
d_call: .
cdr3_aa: CASSSGVTYEQYF
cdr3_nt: TGCGCCAGCAGCTCAGGGGTCACCTACGAGCAGTACTTC

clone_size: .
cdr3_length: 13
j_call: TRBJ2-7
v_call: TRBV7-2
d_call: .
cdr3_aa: CASSLGSAREQYF
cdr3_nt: TGTGCCAGCAGCTTAGGTAGCGCGAGGGAGCAGTACTTC

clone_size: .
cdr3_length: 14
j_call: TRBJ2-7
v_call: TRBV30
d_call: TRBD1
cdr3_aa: CAWSSGGFLGEQYF
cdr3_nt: TGTGCCTGGAGCTCAGGGGGCTTTTTGGGCGAGCAGTACTTC